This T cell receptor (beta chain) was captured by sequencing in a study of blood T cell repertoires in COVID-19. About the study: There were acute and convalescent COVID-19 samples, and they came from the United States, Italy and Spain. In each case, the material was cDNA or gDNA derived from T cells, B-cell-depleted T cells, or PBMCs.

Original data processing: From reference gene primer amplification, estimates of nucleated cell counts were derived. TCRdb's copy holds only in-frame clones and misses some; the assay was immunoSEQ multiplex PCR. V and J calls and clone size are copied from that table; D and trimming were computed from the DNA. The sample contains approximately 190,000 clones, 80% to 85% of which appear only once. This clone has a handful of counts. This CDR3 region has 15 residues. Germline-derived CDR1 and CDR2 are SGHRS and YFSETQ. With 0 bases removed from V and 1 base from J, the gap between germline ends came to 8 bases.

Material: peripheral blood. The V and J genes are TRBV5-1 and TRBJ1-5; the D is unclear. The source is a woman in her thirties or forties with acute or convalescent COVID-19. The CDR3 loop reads CASSLAPSSNQPQHF. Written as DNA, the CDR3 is TGCGCCAGCAGCTTGGCCCCATCAAGCAATCAGCCCCAGCATTTT.